A selection of T cell receptor beta chains follows, all from one sample in a study of T cell responses to AZD1222 COVID-19 vaccine. Assay: immunoSEQ multiplex PCR; the TCRdb copy retains only in-frame clones and omits some. The table has fewer than 140,000 clones, less than 95% seen once. The sample consisted of peripheral blood, taken 28 days after the second AZD1222 dose. All receptors derive from an adult who received the AZD1222 COVID-19 vaccine. The CDR3 runs from the conserved cysteine through the conserved F or W. D genes are given only for firm matches. Not every row has a clone size; where given, it reads once, few, many or a size class.

cdr3_aa,cdr3_nt,d_call,clone_size,v_call,j_call
CASSQESIGTVTYEQYF,TGTGCCAGCAGCCAAGAGTCTATTGGGACGGTCACCTACGAGCAGTACTTC,.,.,TRBV3-1/TRBV3-2,TRBJ2-7
CASSPTAFNQPQHF,TGTGCCAGTAGCCCTACAGCGTTCAATCAGCCCCAGCATTTT,.,.,TRBV19,TRBJ1-5
CASSPPQGAGYGYTF,TGTGCCAGCAGCCCCCCACAGGGGGCGGGTTATGGCTACACCTTC,TRBD1,.,TRBV27,TRBJ1-2
CASSARTGSEQYF,TGTGCCAGCAGTGCCCGGACTGGAAGCGAGCAGTACTTC,.,.,TRBV27,TRBJ2-7
CASSKARRRANTGELFF,TGTGCCAGCAGCAAAGCGCGCCGGAGGGCGAACACCGGGGAGCTGTTTTTT,.,once,TRBV21-1,TRBJ2-2
CSVEDLRTGNNEQFF,TGCAGCGTTGAAGATCTCCGGACAGGGAACAATGAGCAGTTCTTC,TRBD1,.,TRBV29-1,TRBJ2-1
CASSQDPGGAGEQFF,TGCGCCAGCAGCCAAGATCCCGGGGGAGCAGGTGAGCAGTTCTTC,.,.,TRBV4-3,TRBJ2-1
CASSLDPGEQYF,TGTGCCAGCAGCTTGGACCCTGGGGAGCAGTACTTC,.,once,TRBV5-4,TRBJ2-7
CASSLSGTSSYNEQFF,TGTGCCAGCAGTTTATCCGGGACGTCCTCCTACAATGAGCAGTTCTTC,.,.,TRBV27,TRBJ2-1
CATYVQGSGNTIYF,TGTGCCACCTACGTACAGGGGTCTGGAAACACCATATATTTT,TRBD1,.,TRBV19,TRBJ1-3
CASSRTGVKNQPQHF,TGTGCCAGCAGCCGGACAGGGGTAAAAAATCAGCCCCAGCATTTT,TRBD1,once,TRBV5-5,TRBJ1-5
CASTRRAGGNQETQYF,TGTGCCAGCACCCGGAGAGCGGGGGGGAACCAAGAGACCCAGTACTTC,TRBD2,once,TRBV7-8,TRBJ2-5
CASGLVQGLQETQYF,TGTGCTAGTGGTTTGGTACAGGGTTTGCAAGAGACCCAGTACTTC,.,once,TRBV12-5,TRBJ2-5
CASSLLVIYNEQFF,TGTGCCAGCAGCTTGCTAGTTATTTACAATGAGCAGTTCTTC,.,.,TRBV5-6,TRBJ2-1
CASGGTPSTDTQYF,TGTGCCAGCGGAGGGACACCTAGCACAGATACGCAGTATTTT,.,.,TRBV9,TRBJ2-3
CASSGDAETQYF,TGTGCTAGCTCCGGGGACGCAGAGACCCAGTACTTC,.,.,TRBV12-5,TRBJ2-5
CASSYSSAIPYEQYF,TGTGCCAGCAGTTACTCGTCGGCTATACCCTACGAGCAGTACTTC,.,once,TRBV6-2/TRBV6-3,TRBJ2-7
CASSSFVGQAYEQYF,TGTGCCAGCAGCTCCTTCGTGGGACAGGCCTACGAGCAGTACTTC,TRBD1,.,TRBV7-8,TRBJ2-7
CASSTRPGEGEKLFF,TGTGCCAGCAGTACCCGACCAGGGGAAGGTGAAAAACTGTTTTTT,.,.,TRBV27,TRBJ1-4
CASGFKRDEQYF,TGTGCTAGTGGTTTTAAACGCGACGAGCAGTACTTC,.,.,TRBV12-5,TRBJ2-7
CASSGSGTGNIQYF,TGTGCCAGCAGTGGCTCCGGAACCGGAAACATTCAGTACTTC,.,.,TRBV2,TRBJ2-4
CASSLGGTTGELFF,TGTGCCAGCTCACTTGGGGGAACCACCGGGGAGCTGTTTTTT,.,.,TRBV18,TRBJ2-2
CASRTASGANVLTF,TGTGCCAGCAGAACCGCCTCTGGGGCCAACGTCCTGACTTTC,.,.,TRBV6-5,TRBJ2-6
CAISANNEQFF,TGTGCCATCAGTGCCAACAATGAGCAGTTCTTC,.,once,TRBV10-3,TRBJ2-1